The entry below gives a single T cell receptor beta chain sequence along with its context. This specimen belongs to a study of TIL therapy for anti-PD-1-resistant metastatic lung cancer. Study context: Tumors had a median PD-L1 proportion score of about 6.6%. Most patients had lung adenocarcinoma; several tumors were EGFR-mutant, two ALK-rearranged; half smoked currently or formerly.

Regarding time point: pre-treatment sample, taken before nivolumab and TIL therapy. Pleural nodules or supraclavicular lymph nodes made up most of the excised metastases sampled. Trimming took 2 bases from V and 2 from J, leaving 14 bases between them. CDR3 length: 17 residues. Germline V gene lookup returns CDR1 SGHNT and CDR2 YYREEE (reference sequence). This was the immunoSEQ v3 assay. TCRdb's table, derived via immunoSEQ multiplex PCR, lists solely in-frame clones and lacks some. The sample has 20,000 to 30,000 clones; approximately 77% are singletons. The rearrangement joins TRBV5-4 to TRBJ2-6, with D possibly being TRBD1 (6 bases). The sequences come from tumor tissue, collected at baseline. The receptor comes from a person aged 25 to 79 with non-small cell lung cancer. CDR3 in DNA: TGTGCCAGCAGCTTTCCCACCGCAGGGGCTGGGGCCAACGTCCTGACTTTC. Its translation is CASSFPTAGAGANVLTF.